This T cell receptor beta chain was identified during a study of PD-L1 blockade in urothelial cancer. For the study at large: Blood underwent analysis 3 weeks (second dose) and 6 weeks after treatment began. Counts from blood samples showed a median of approximately 150,000 T cells.

Individual patients had between 1 and 8 samples, taken pretreatment and on-treatment. The method was immunoSEQ multiplex PCR; TCRdb's version includes in-frame clones alone and lacks a portion of them. Seen here are roughly 38,000 clones, around 79% observed once, and the top ten hold 3.5%. The CDR3 has 16 amino acids. The V segment lost 1 base and the J segment 9 bases; nucleotides outside the gene matches: 11. Germline V gene lookup returns CDR1 SSHAT and CDR2 FNYEAQ (reference sequence). The origin of this receptor is a man aged 70-80 years with urothelial cancer. The source was PBMCs, collected around atezolizumab (anti-PD-L1) treatment. The chain carries TRBV7-7 and TRBJ2-1; TRBD2 matches at 8 bases. CDR3 DNA sequence: TGTGCCAGCAGCTTAGTTCCCGCGGGGGGAAACGGTGAGCAGTTCTTC. Its translation: CASSLVPAGGNGEQFF.